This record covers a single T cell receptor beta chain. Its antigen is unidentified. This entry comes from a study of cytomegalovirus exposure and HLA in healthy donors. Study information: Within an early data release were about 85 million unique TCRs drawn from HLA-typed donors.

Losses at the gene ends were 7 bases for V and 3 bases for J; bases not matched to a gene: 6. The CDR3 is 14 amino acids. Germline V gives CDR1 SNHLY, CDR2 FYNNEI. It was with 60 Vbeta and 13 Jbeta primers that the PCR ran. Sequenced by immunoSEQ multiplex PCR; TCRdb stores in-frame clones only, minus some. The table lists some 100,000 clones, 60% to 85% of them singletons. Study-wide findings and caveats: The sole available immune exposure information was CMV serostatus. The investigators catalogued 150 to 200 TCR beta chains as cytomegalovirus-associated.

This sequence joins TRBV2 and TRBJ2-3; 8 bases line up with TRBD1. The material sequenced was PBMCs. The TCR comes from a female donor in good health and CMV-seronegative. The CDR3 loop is CASKGQGGTDTQYF. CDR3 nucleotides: TGTGCCAGCAAAGGACAGGGAGGTACAGATACGCAGTATTTT.